The T cell receptor beta chain described here comes from a study of radiotherapy plus CTLA-4 blockade in lung cancer. Study-level points and caveats: In blood, early T cell clone dynamics reportedly predicted response best, together with interferon-beta.

Turning to this clone: Its matching antigen is unknown.

Sequencing was performed with immunoSEQ multiplex PCR; in TCRdb, only in-frame clones are kept and a portion is missing. The data show 25,000 to 35,000 clones, almost 80% seen once. The sequence came from a human donor with non-small cell lung cancer who had stable disease on radiotherapy plus ipilimumab. Sample: peripheral blood, taken from a patient treated with radiotherapy plus ipilimumab.

The CDR3 DNA reads as TGTGCCATCAGTGTACAGGGCCGAAACACCATATATTTT. It encodes CAISVQGRNTIYF. The chain recombines TRBV10-3 with TRBJ1-3; a weak D match, TRBD1 (6 bases). Trimming shortened V by 4 bases and J by 5 bases, and 9 bases separated the two germline ends. Germline V gene lookup returns CDR1 ENHRY and CDR2 SYGVKD. CDR3 length: 13 amino acids.